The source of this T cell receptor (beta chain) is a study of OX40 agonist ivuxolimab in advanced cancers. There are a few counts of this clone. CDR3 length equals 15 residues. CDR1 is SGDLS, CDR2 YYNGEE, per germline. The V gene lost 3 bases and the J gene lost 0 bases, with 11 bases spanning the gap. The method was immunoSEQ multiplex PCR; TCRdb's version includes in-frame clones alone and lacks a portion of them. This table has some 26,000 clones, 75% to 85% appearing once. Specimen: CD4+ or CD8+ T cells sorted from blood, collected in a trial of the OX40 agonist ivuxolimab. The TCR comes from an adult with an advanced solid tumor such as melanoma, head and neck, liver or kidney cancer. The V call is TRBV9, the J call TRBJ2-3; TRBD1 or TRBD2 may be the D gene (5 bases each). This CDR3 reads CASSATGTSTDTQYF. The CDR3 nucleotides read TGTGCCAGCAGCGCAACCGGGACCAGCACAGATACGCAGTATTTT.